The subject of this entry is one T cell receptor (beta chain). The target antigen is unknown. The data are from a study of CD8 T cells in ankylosing spondylitis. With molecular barcodes, quantitative 5'-RACE was used to make the TCR beta libraries. Using its own MiXCR run on the 5' RACE reads, TCRdb lists one record per CDR3 protein. Counted here are roughly 450,000 distinct CDR3 sequences, more than 25% occurring once; the ten biggest clones make up 0.85% to 1%. Study results and caveats: There was a TCR beta motif, made of several highly homologous variants, that appeared characteristic of ankylosing spondylitis blood. As reported, disease-linked clones showed significant enrichment in matched ankylosing spondylitis synovial fluid. Disease-linked clones bore a CD8+ phenotype and were relatively rare in peripheral blood. Some motif variants were previously reported in reactive arthritis synovial fluid and blood.

The sequencing sample was made of blood, either unsorted or a sorted T cell fraction (not recorded which). The TCR comes from a male donor with ankylosing spondylitis.

This CDR3 is CSARLNTEAFF. Here the CDR3 DNA reads TGCAGTGCTAGGTTGAACACTGAAGCTTTCTTT. The chain joins TRBV20-1 to TRBJ1-1; D unresolved. Germline V gene data show CDR1 as DFQATT and CDR2 as SNEGSKA (reference sequence). V gave up 3 bases and J gave up 0 bases, with 2 bases separating them. The CDR3 length is 11 residues.